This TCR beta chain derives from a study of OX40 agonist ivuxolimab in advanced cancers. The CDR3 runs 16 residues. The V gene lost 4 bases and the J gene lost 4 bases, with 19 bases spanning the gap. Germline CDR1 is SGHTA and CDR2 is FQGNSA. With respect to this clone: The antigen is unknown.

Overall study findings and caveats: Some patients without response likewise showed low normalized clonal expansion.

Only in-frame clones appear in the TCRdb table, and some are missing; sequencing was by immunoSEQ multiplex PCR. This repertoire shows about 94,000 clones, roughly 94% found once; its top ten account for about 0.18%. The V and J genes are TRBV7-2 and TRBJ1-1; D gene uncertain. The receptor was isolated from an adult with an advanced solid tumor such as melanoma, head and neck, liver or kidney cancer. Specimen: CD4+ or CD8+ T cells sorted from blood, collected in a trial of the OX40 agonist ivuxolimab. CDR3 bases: TGTGCCAGCAGCTCGGGTTACAGATCTCTCGGCACTGAAGCTTTCTTT. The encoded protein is CASSSGYRSLGTEAFF.